Listed below are T cell receptor beta chains from one sample, sequenced in a study of blood T cell repertoires in COVID-19. This table comes from immunoSEQ multiplex PCR, and its TCRdb copy is limited to in-frame clones, with some not included. The sample holds some 200,000 clones, just over 85% seen once. The specimen was peripheral blood. Receptor source: a man younger than 30 with active or convalescent COVID-19. CDR3s include the opening cysteine and the closing phenylalanine or tryptophan. The D gene is left open where the match is weak. The size entry is marked missing in some rows and otherwise reads once, few, many or a size class.

13	TRBV19	TRBJ2-7	-	-	CASSTGLPTEQYF	TGTGCCAGTAGTACGGGACTCCCTACCGAGCAGTACTTC
12	TRBV30	TRBJ1-2	-	-	CAWSTRDYGYTF	TGTGCCTGGAGTACCCGGGACTATGGCTACACCTTC
15	TRBV28	TRBJ1-1	-	TRBD1	CASSLPGQTNTEAFF	TGTGCCAGCAGTTTACCGGGACAGACTAACACTGAAGCTTTCTTT
15	TRBV4-3	TRBJ1-3	-	TRBD1	CASSPETGAGNTIYF	TGCGCCAGCAGCCCCGAAACAGGGGCTGGAAACACCATATATTTT
15	TRBV6-5	TRBJ1-4	-	-	CASSLNRVPNEKLFF	TGTGCCAGCAGTTTAAACAGGGTCCCTAATGAAAAACTGTTTTTT
13	TRBV6-5	TRBJ1-2	-	-	CASSGIGIYGYTF	TGTGCCAGCAGCGGGATAGGGATCTATGGCTACACCTTC
13	TRBV5-4	TRBJ2-1	-	-	CASSWPSSNEQFF	TGTGCCAGCAGCTGGCCTAGTTCCAATGAGCAGTTCTTC
15	TRBV19	TRBJ1-1	-	-	CASSQHIGGDTEAFF	TGTGCCAGTAGTCAACATATCGGGGGGGACACTGAAGCTTTCTTT
14	TRBV2	TRBJ1-1	-	TRBD1	CASSVQGADTEAFF	TGTGCCAGCAGTGTGCAGGGGGCGGACACTGAAGCTTTCTTT
18	TRBV25-1	TRBJ1-1	-	TRBD1	CASSTKTGGLLMNTEAFF	TGTGCCAGCAGTACCAAGACAGGGGGGTTATTAATGAACACTGAAGCTTTCTTT
12	TRBV5-1	TRBJ2-1	-	-	CASSSGVSEQFF	TGCGCCAGCAGCTCGGGAGTCTCCGAGCAGTTCTTC
12	TRBV6-2/TRBV6-3	TRBJ2-6	few	-	CASSRQGPVLTF	TGTGCCAGCAGTAGACAAGGCCCAGTCCTGACTTTC
18	TRBV19	TRBJ2-4	-	TRBD2	CASSRPRGREGGKNIQYF	TGTGCCAGTAGCCGCCCGAGGGGGCGGGAGGGAGGCAAAAACATTCAGTACTTC
19	TRBV7-6	TRBJ1-4	-	TRBD1	CASSIQTGTAPSLWEKLFF	TGTGCCAGCAGCATACAAACCGGGACAGCTCCTTCCCTTTGGGAAAAACTGTTTTTT
15	TRBV6-6	TRBJ2-1	-	TRBD2	CASSPLSGRVNEQFF	TGTGCCAGCAGTCCCCTGAGCGGGAGGGTCAATGAGCAGTTCTTC